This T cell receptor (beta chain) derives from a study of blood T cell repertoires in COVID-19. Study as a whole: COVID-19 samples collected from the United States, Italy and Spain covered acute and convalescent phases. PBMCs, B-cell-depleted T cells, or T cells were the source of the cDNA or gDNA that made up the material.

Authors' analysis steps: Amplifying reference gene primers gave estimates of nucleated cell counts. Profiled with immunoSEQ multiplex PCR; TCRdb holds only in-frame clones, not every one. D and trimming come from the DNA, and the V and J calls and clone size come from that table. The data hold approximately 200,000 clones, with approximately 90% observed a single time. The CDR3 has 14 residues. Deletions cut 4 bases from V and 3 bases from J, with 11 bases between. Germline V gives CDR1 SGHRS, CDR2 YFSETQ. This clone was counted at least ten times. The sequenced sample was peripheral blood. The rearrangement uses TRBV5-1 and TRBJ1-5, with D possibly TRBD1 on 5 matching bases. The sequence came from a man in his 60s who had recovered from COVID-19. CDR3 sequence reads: CASSTGQNNQPQHF. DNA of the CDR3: TGCGCCAGCAGCACAGGCCAAAACAATCAGCCCCAGCATTTT.